The next 12 T cell receptor beta chains were all read from a single sample in a study of cytomegalovirus exposure and HLA in healthy donors. TCRdb keeps only in-frame clones here, not all; method: immunoSEQ multiplex PCR. The sample contains 150,000 to 200,000 clones, 85% of which appear only once. What was sequenced was PBMCs. The source is a young man in good health and CMV-seropositive.

This clone was counted once. The V gene is TRBV12-5, the J gene TRBJ2-2; 11 bases match TRBD1. V was clipped by 6 bases and J by 1 base; unmatched bases: 7. Germline V gives CDR1 LGHNT, CDR2 FRNRAP. The CDR3 is 17 residues long. Written as DNA, the CDR3 is TGTGCTAGTGGAAAATCCGGGACAGGGGGGAACACCGGGGAGCTGTTTTTT. Encoded protein: CASGKSGTGGNTGELFF.

The sample holds one count of this clone. This chain connects TRBV11-3 to TRBJ1-1, with TRBD1 as a possible D gene (6 bases). CDR1 is SGHNT and CDR2 is YENEEA in the germline V gene. Between the trimmed V and J ends, which lost 3 bases and 0 bases, there was a span of 11 bases. This CDR3 contains 15 residues. CDR3 loop: CASSLRGAMNTEAFF. The CDR3 DNA follows: TGTGCCAGCAGCTTGCGGGGGGCTATGAACACTGAAGCTTTCTTT.

V usage is TRBV11-2 and J usage is TRBJ2-2, with D possibly being TRBD1 (5 bases). The CDR3 is made up of 14 amino acids. Germline CDR1 SGHAT, CDR2 FQNNGV. Trimming removed 5 bases at V and 1 base at J, with 8 bases between. CDR3 nucleotides: TGTGCCAGCAGCCAACAGGTGAACACCGGGGAGCTGTTTTTT. This gives the protein CASSQQVNTGELFF.

V gene TRBV13 combines with J gene TRBJ2-7; tentative D call: TRBD1 (5 bases). The CDR3 consists of 14 residues. Germline lookup yields CDR1 PRHDT and CDR2 FYEKMQ (reference sequence). Trimming took 5 bases from V and 5 from J, leaving 16 bases between them. CDR3 region: CASSLKAGRNEQYF. CDR3 DNA: TGTGCCAGCAGCCTAAAGGCAGGGCGAAACGAGCAGTACTTC.

CDR3 residues: CASSQRPRDRQETQYF. CDR3 sequence (DNA): TGTGCCAGCAGCCAACGCCCTCGGGACAGGCAAGAGACCCAGTACTTC. The gene calls are TRBV14 and TRBJ2-5; 8 positions agree with TRBD1. V shed 2 bases and J 2 bases; nucleotides not matched to a gene: 7. CDR1 and CDR2 from the germline V gene are SGHDN and FVKESK. This CDR3 has 16 residues.

This clone was seen only a few times. The rearrangement joins TRBV19 to TRBJ1-6; D uncertain. This CDR3 has 14 residues. Germline loops: CDR1 LNHDA, CDR2 SQIVND (reference sequence). V gave up 3 bases and J gave up 6 bases, with 9 bases separating them. CDR3 residues: CASSIGQPNSPLHF. The CDR3 nucleotides are TGTGCCAGTAGTATTGGCCAACCTAATTCACCCCTCCACTTT.

The J gene is TRBJ1-1, the V gene TRBV5-1; D is possibly TRBD1 (6 bases). This CDR3 comprises 14 residues. CDR1 is SGHRS and CDR2 is YFSETQ in the germline V gene. With 4 bases removed from V and 7 bases from J, the gap between germline ends came to 17 bases. The DNA of the CDR3 is TGCGCCAGCAGCATTACAGGGAGGGGTGATGAAGCTTTCTTT. Translation: CASSITGRGDEAFF.

The count of this clone is one. The CDR3 nucleotides read TGTGCCAGTAGTATCCCAGGCTCTGGAAACACCATATATTTT. This translates into CASSIPGSGNTIYF. The chain recombines TRBV19 with TRBJ1-3, with unresolved D. CDR3 length: 14 residues. V was cut by 3 bases and J by 0 bases, with 6 bases left in between. Germline CDR1 and CDR2: LNHDA and SQIVND (reference sequence). Drawing the rest from reference TRBV19 and TRBJ1-3, the complete variable domain is DGGITQSPKYLFRKEGQNVTLSCEQNLNHDAMYWYRQDPGQGLRLIYYSQIVNDFQKGDIAEGYSVSREKKESFPLTVTSAQKNPTAFYLCASSIPGSGNTIYFGEGSWLTVV.

The chain couples TRBV19 to TRBJ2-1, with D tentatively TRBD1 (6 bases). Trimming stripped 4 bases from V and 2 bases from J, with 9 bases between. Germline CDR1 LNHDA, CDR2 SQIVND (reference sequence). This CDR3 contains 14 residues. This chain's CDR3 is CASSTTGTYNEQFF. The DNA of the CDR3 is TGTGCCAGTAGTACAACAGGGACCTACAATGAGCAGTTCTTC.

In this sample, this clone turned up a few times. The chain employs TRBV5-1 and TRBJ2-7; D gene unclear. The CDR3 sequence is 15 residues long. The germline V gene encodes CDR1 SGHRS and CDR2 YFSETQ. Trimming took off 3 bases at V and 3 bases at J, with 16 bases between the two ends. The DNA of the CDR3 is TGCGCCAGCAGCTCCGGAATTTCAGGCTACTACGAGCAGTACTTC. Residues: CASSSGISGYYEQYF.

V usage is TRBV10-3 and J usage is TRBJ2-7, with 8 bases that match TRBD2. The trim removed 6 bases at V and 5 bases at J, leaving 9 bases unmatched. CDR1 is ENHRY and CDR2 is SYGVKD in the germline V gene. This CDR3 spans 14 amino acids. CDR3 sequence: CAIRNSPGGNEQYF. The CDR3 bases are TGTGCCATCAGGAATAGCCCGGGAGGGAACGAGCAGTACTTC.

V and J are TRBV12-5 and TRBJ2-3; 11 positions agree with TRBD2. CDR1 and CDR2 from the germline V gene are LGHNT and FRNRAP. Trimming took 5 bases from V and 2 from J; bases not matched to a gene: 9. This CDR3 is built from 17 residues. The CDR3 loop is CASGLRLAGGNTDTQYF. DNA for the CDR3: TGTGCTAGTGGTCTCCGCCTAGCGGGGGGAAACACAGATACGCAGTATTTT.